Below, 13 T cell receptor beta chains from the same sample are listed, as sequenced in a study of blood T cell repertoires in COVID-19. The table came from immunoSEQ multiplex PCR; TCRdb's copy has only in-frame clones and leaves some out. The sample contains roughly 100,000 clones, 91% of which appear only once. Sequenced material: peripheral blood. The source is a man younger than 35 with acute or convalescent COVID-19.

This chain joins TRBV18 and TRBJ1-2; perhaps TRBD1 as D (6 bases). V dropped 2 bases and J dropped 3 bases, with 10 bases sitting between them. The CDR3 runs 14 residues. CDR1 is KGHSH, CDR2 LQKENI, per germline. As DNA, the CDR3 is TGTGCCAGCTCACCAACAGGGAAGGACTATGGCTACACCTTC. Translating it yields CASSPTGKDYGYTF.

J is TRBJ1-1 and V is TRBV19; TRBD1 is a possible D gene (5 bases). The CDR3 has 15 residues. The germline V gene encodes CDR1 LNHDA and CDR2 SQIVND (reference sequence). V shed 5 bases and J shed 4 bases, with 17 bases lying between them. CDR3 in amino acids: CASSAPRRRGTEAFF. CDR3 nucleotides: TGTGCCAGTAGTGCCCCCCGTCGGAGGGGCACTGAAGCTTTCTTT.

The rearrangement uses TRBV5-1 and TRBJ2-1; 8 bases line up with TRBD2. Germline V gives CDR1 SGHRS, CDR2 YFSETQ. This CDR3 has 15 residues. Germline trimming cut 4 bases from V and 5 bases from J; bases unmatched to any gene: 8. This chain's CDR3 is CASSPGTSANNEQFF. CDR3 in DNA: TGCGCCAGCAGCCCCGGGACTAGTGCTAACAATGAGCAGTTCTTC.

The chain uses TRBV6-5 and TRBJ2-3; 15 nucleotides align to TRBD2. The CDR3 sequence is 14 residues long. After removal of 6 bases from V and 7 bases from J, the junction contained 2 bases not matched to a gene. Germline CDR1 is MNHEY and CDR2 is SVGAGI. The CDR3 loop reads CASRGLAGGNTQYF. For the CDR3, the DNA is TGTGCCAGCAGGGGACTAGCGGGAGGAAATACGCAGTATTTT.

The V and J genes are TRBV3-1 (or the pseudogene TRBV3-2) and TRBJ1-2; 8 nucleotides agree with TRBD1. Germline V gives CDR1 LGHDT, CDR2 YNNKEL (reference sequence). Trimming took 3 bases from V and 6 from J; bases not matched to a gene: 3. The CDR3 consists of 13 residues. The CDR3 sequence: CASSHTGGDGYTF. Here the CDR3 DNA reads TGTGCCAGCAGCCACACAGGGGGGGATGGCTACACCTTC.

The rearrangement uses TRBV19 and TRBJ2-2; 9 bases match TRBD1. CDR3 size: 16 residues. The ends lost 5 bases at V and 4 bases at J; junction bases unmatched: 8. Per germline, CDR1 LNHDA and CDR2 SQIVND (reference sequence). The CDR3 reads CASSEYGTGITGELFF. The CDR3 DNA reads TGTGCCAGTAGTGAGTACGGGACAGGGATCACCGGGGAGCTGTTTTTT.

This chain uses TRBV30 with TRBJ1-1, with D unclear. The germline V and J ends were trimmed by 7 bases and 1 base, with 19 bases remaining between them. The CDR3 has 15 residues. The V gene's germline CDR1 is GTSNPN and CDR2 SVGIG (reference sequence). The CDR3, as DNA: TGTGCCTTCTTAGCTGTGCGGGTACGGAACACTGAAGCTTTCTTT. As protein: CAFLAVRVRNTEAFF.

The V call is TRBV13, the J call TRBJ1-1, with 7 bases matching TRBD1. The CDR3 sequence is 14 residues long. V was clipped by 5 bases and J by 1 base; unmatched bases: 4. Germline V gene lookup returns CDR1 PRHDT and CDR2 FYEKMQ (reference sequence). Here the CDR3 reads CASSAHRGNTEAFF. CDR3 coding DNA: TGTGCCAGCAGCGCCCACAGGGGGAACACTGAAGCTTTCTTT. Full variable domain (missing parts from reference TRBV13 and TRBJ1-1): AAGVIQSPRHLIKEKRETATLKCYPIPRHDTVYWYQQGPGQDPQFLISFYEKMQSDKGSIPDRFSAQQFSDYHSELNMSSLELGDSALYFCASSAHRGNTEAFFGQGTRLTVV.

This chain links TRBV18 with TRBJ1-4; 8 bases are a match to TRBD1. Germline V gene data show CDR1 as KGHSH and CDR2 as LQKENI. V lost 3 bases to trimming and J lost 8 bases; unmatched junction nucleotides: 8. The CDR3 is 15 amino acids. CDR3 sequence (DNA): TGTGCCAGCTCACCCCCGGACAGGGACCCGGAAAAACTGTTTTTT. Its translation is CASSPPDRDPEKLFF.

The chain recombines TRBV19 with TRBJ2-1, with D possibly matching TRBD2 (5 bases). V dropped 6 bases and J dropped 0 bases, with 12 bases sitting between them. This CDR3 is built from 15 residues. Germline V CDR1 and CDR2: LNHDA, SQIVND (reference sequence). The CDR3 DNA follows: TGTGCCAGTAGCCTCAGGACTCCCTCCTACAATGAGCAGTTCTTC. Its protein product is CASSLRTPSYNEQFF.

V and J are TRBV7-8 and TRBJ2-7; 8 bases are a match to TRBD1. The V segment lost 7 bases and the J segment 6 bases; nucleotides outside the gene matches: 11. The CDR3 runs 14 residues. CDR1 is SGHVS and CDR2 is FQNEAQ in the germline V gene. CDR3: CASTHDRGNSEQYF. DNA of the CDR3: TGTGCCAGCACCCATGACAGGGGCAACAGCGAGCAGTACTTC. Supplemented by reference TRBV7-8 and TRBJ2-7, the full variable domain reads GAGVSQSPRYKVAKRGQDVALRCDPISGHVSLFWYQQALGQGPEFLTYFQNEAQLDKSGLPSDRFFAERPEGSVSTLKIQRTQQEDSAVYLCASTHDRGNSEQYFGPGTRLTVT.

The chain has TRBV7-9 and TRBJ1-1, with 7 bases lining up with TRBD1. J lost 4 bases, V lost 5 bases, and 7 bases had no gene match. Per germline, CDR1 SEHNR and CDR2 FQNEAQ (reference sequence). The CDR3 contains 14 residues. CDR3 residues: CASSLTDRATEAFF. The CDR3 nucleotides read TGTGCCAGCAGCCTGACCGACAGGGCCACTGAAGCTTTCTTT. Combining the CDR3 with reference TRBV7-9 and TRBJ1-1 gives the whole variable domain DTGVSQNPRHKITKRGQNVTFRCDPISEHNRLYWYRQTLGQGPEFLTYFQNEAQLEKSRLLSDRFSAERPKGSFSTLEIQRTEQGDSAMYLCASSLTDRATEAFFGQGTRLTVV.

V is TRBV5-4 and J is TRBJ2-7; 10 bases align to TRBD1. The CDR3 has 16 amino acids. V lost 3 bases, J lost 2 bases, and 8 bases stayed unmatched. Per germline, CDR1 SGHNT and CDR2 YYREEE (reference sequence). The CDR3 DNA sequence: TGTGCCAGCAGCTCGGGACAGGGGACAGGCGCCTACGAGCAGTACTTC. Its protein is CASSSGQGTGAYEQYF.